This T cell receptor beta chain was profiled in a study of Graves' ophthalmopathy and Graves' hyperthyroidism. Study details: Peripheral blood collection took place at initial diagnosis, before any treatment. Study-wide findings and caveats: Cross-validated, the 13-signature model showed 87.88%/81.08% sensitivity/specificity, and 80%/75% in the test set. Ophthalmopathy progression prediction by the model yielded a sensitivity of 60% to 71% and a specificity of 72.22%.

Clinical symptoms, serum thyroxine, TRAb, thyroid ultrasound and orbital computed tomography determined diagnosis. This clonotype showed up many times. Its specificity is unknown. Beta-chain TCR CDR3 regions were amplified from RNA transcripts. The first round was an RT-PCR with HTBI primers, and the second round was a multiplex PCR. TCRdb called the multiplex PCR reads again in MiXCR, with one record for every CDR3 protein. This table holds about 660,000 distinct CDR3 sequences, roughly 41% found once. This TCR derives from an adult man with Graves' ophthalmopathy. Sequencing was performed on peripheral blood.

DNA for the CDR3: TGTGCCAGTAGTCCTATCCAGGGAGTCCAAGAGACCCAGTACTTC. This sequence encodes CASSPIQGVQETQYF. The chain combines TRBV19 with TRBJ2-5; D possibly uses TRBD1 or TRBD2 (5 bases each). V lost 5 bases and J 1 base, leaving 14 bases between the germline ends. CDR1 LNHDA and CDR2 SQIVND come from the germline V gene (reference sequence). The CDR3 has 15 residues.